The 2 T cell receptor beta chains below all came from one sample that was sequenced in a study of T cells in Graves' hyperthyroidism and ophthalmopathy. RNA transcripts served as the template for amplifying TCR beta CDR3 regions. Primed by the HTBI set, a first-round RT-PCR was run on the TCR CDR3. MiXCR, run by TCRdb on the multiplex PCR reads, gives a single entry per CDR3 protein. In the table there are about 590,000 distinct CDR3 sequences, 13% to 15% of which are singletons. What was sequenced was blood. The receptors were gathered from a woman aged 18-30 years with Graves' ophthalmopathy.

In this sample, this clonotype turned up many times. The chain employs TRBV3-1 and TRBJ1-4; 8 nucleotides line up with TRBD1. The germline V gene has CDR1 LGHDT and CDR2 YNNKEL (reference sequence). The CDR3 totals 18 residues. Trimming at V came to 4 bases and at J to 6 bases, leaving 16 bases not matched to a gene. CDR3 sequence: CASSRWTGSPVYDEKLFF. CDR3 in DNA: TGTGCCAGCAGCCGGTGGACAGGGTCCCCCGTATACGATGAAAAACTGTTTTTT.

This clonotype was found many times. The chain employs TRBV27 and TRBJ2-7; 11 nucleotides align to TRBD2. Unmatched junction bases numbered 8, after V lost 4 bases and J lost 0 bases. This CDR3 region has 17 residues. Per the germline V gene, CDR1 is MNHEY and CDR2 is SMNVEV (reference sequence). The chain's CDR3 is CASSSYTGTSGSYEQYF. For the CDR3, the DNA is TGTGCCAGCAGTTCGTATACCGGGACTAGCGGCTCCTACGAGCAGTACTTC.